Listed below are T cell receptor beta chains from one sample, sequenced in a study of control samples from healthy donors and cancer patients. Sequencing used immunoSEQ multiplex PCR; TCRdb keeps in-frame clones, though not all of them. The data contain roughly 200,000 clones, about 93% of them singletons. The specimen was blood. Every receptor here comes from a man in his fifties or sixties in good health. CDR3s include the opening cysteine and the closing phenylalanine or tryptophan. D genes are given only for firm matches. Some rows mark clone size as missing; the rest say once, few, many or name a class of expanded clone.

.	TRBV6-5	TRBJ2-5	.	TGTGCCAGCAGGTACACCGGGACGATAGGAGAGACCCAGTACTTC	CASRYTGTIGETQYF
.	TRBV5-1	TRBJ2-3	TRBD2	TGCGCCAGCAGAGGGTTCGGGAGTAGCGGGGGACCTAGCACAGATACGCAGTATTTT	CASRGFGSSGGPSTDTQYF
.	TRBV5-1	TRBJ2-7	.	TGCGCCAGCAGCCTTAACGGGGGGCCGTCCTACGAGCAGTACTTC	CASSLNGGPSYEQYF
once	TRBV5-6	TRBJ2-5	.	TGTGCCAGCAGCAAAACCGGTTCGCAAGAGACCCAGTACTTC	CASSKTGSQETQYF
.	TRBV7-2	TRBJ1-4	.	TGTGCCAGCAGTTATGCTGAAAAACTGTTTTTT	CASSYAEKLFF
.	TRBV15	TRBJ2-5	.	TGTGCCACCAGCAGCCTCAGGGTCCAAGAGACCCAGTACTTC	CATSSLRVQETQYF
.	TRBV4-3	TRBJ1-2	.	TGCGCCAGCAGCCAAGACAGGGCCAACTATGGCTACACCTTC	CASSQDRANYGYTF
.	TRBV11-2	TRBJ1-1	.	TGTGCCAGCACCCCCACGGACACTGAAGCTTTCTTT	CASTPTDTEAFF
.	TRBV4-1	TRBJ2-5	.	TGCGCCAGCAGCCAGGCAAAAGAGACCCAGTACTTC	CASSQAKETQYF
.	TRBV28	TRBJ2-7	TRBD1	TGTGCCAGCAGACCGACAGGGCTCTACGAGCAGTACTTC	CASRPTGLYEQYF
.	TRBV28	TRBJ1-6	.	TGTGCCAGCAGTCCTGATTCCTATAATTCACCCCTCCACTTT	CASSPDSYNSPLHF
.	TRBV19	TRBJ1-1	TRBD1	TGTGCCAGTAGTATGCAGGGGGGCGCTGAAGCTTTCTTT	CASSMQGGAEAFF
.	TRBV11-2	TRBJ2-1	.	TGTGCCAGCAGCTCACCCCCCGCGAACCGGGGCGGGGAGCAGTTCTTC	CASSSPPANRGGEQFF
.	TRBV6-2/TRBV6-3	TRBJ1-5	.	TGTGCCAGCAGTGGTGGAGGGGAACATCTGCCCCAGCATTTT	CASSGGGEHLPQHF
.	TRBV11-2	TRBJ2-2	.	TGTGCCAGCAGCTTACTGGGAGACACCGGGGAGCTGTTTTTT	CASSLLGDTGELFF
few	TRBV3-1/TRBV3-2	TRBJ2-1	TRBD2	TGTGCCAGCAGCCAAGATCTAACTAGCGGGCGATTGAGCTCCTACAATGAGCAGTTCTTC	CASSQDLTSGRLSSYNEQFF
once	TRBV19	TRBJ1-1	.	TGTGCCAGCGGCTGGCGAATGAACACTGAAGCTTTCTTT	CASGWRMNTEAFF
.	TRBV28	TRBJ1-5	.	TGTGCCAGCCCTAGCCCCCGGTTGTGGAAAAAGGGGTTATCTCAGCCCCAGCATTTT	CASPSPRLWKKGLSQPQHF
.	TRBV11-2	TRBJ2-5	TRBD2	TGTGCCAGCAGCTTAGTAGGGCTAGCGGGCCAAGAGACCCAGTACTTC	CASSLVGLAGQETQYF
.	TRBV2	TRBJ2-5	TRBD2	TGTGCCAGCAGTTTCTTAAGGACAGGGAGAACTAGCGGGGGGGCCGAGGAGACCCAGTACTTC	CASSFLRTGRTSGGAEETQYF
.	TRBV7-8	TRBJ2-1	.	TGTGCCAGCAGCTTACAGGGACTCAGAAATGAGCAGTTCTTC	CASSLQGLRNEQFF
.	TRBV7-9	TRBJ2-5	.	TGTGCCAGCAGCTTAATAGTGGGAGAGACCCAGTACTTC	CASSLIVGETQYF
.	TRBV6-1	TRBJ2-3	TRBD2	TGTGCCAGCAGTGAATCAAGCGGGGGGTTTGATACGCAGTATTTT	CASSESSGGFDTQYF
.	TRBV5-6	TRBJ1-2	TRBD1	TGTGCCAGCAGCTCATCTCGGACAGGGAGCTATGGCTACACCTTC	CASSSSRTGSYGYTF
.	TRBV9	TRBJ2-1	TRBD2	TGTGCCAGCAGCGTACTACTAGCGGCCTCCTACAATGAGCAGTTCTTC	CASSVLLAASYNEQFF
.	TRBV15	TRBJ2-3	.	TGTGCCACCAGCAGAGATAACCGGGATACGCAGTATTTT	CATSRDNRDTQYF
few	TRBV19	TRBJ2-7	TRBD2	TGTGCCAGTAGTACGTGGACTAGCGGGGGGGACGGTTCTTACGAGCAGTACTTC	CASSTWTSGGDGSYEQYF
.	TRBV30	TRBJ1-5	.	TGTGCCTGGGCCCCGGGCTTTACCCAGCCCCAGCATTTT	CAWAPGFTQPQHF
.	TRBV6-5	TRBJ1-2	.	TGTGCCAGCAGTCCTCAGGGACTATTAAACTATGGCTACACCTTC	CASSPQGLLNYGYTF
.	TRBV5-4	TRBJ2-5	TRBD2	TGTGCCAGCAGCGCCGTCGGGCGGGAGATCCAAGAGACCCAGTACTTC	CASSAVGREIQETQYF
once	TRBV19	TRBJ2-2	.	TGTGCCAGTAGTATAGACTCCGGGACATCTACCGGGGAGCTGTTTTTT	CASSIDSGTSTGELFF
.	TRBV7-9	TRBJ2-2	TRBD2	TGTGCCAGCAGCTTAGCTAGCGGGGGCAACACCGGGGAGCTGTTTTTT	CASSLASGGNTGELFF
.	TRBV6-1	TRBJ1-2	TRBD1	TGTGCCAGCAGTGAAAAACCGGGACAGTATGGCTACACCTTC	CASSEKPGQYGYTF
.	TRBV5-1	TRBJ2-5	.	TGCGCCAGCAGCCCCACGGGGCTTGGGCAAGAGACCCAGTACTTC	CASSPTGLGQETQYF
.	TRBV28	TRBJ1-2	.	TGTGCCAGCAGTCGTCGTTATGGCTACACCTTC	CASSRRYGYTF
.	TRBV19	TRBJ1-1	.	TGTGCCAGTAGTACCGGACCGGGGGGACGGGGTGAAGCTTTCTTT	CASSTGPGGRGEAFF
.	TRBV19	TRBJ1-2	TRBD1	TGTGCCAGTAGCACCAGACAGGGGAGGGCCTATGGCTACACCTTC	CASSTRQGRAYGYTF
.	TRBV2	TRBJ1-5	TRBD1	TGTGCCAGCAGTCAAGGGGACAGCTATCAGCCCCAGCATTTT	CASSQGDSYQPQHF
.	TRBV2	TRBJ1-5	.	TGTGCAGGGAGAGGGAGCTTGACTCAGCCCCAGCATTTT	CAGRGSLTQPQHF
.	TRBV9	TRBJ1-2	.	TGTGCCAGCAGCGTAGCTTTGGGGGACCTTGGCTACACCTTC	CASSVALGDLGYTF
.	TRBV12-5	TRBJ2-1	.	TGTGACGGGTCCCGGGGAAGTAATGAGCAGTTCTTC	CDGSRGSNEQFF
.	TRBV7-3	TRBJ2-1	.	TGTGCCAGCAGCGCCCGGGACCGAGATTACAATGAGCAGTTCTTC	CASSARDRDYNEQFF
.	TRBV6-2/TRBV6-3	TRBJ2-7	.	TGTGCCAGCAGTTACCCCGACTCCCTGGTGCGAGAGCAGTACTTC	CASSYPDSLVREQYF
.	TRBV2	TRBJ2-5	TRBD1	TGTGCCAGCAGTGAGGACAGGCAGCAAGAGACCCAGTACTTC	CASSEDRQQETQYF
.	TRBV6-4	TRBJ1-6	.	TGTGCCAGCCGCCCCTCTCCGGGAACGGGAGCCTATAATTCACCCCTCCACTTT	CASRPSPGTGAYNSPLHF
.	TRBV11-2	TRBJ2-7	.	TGTGCCAGCAGCCCCCATCCAGGGCGAGAGCAGTACTTC	CASSPHPGREQYF
once	TRBV29-1	TRBJ1-3	.	TGCAGCGTTGTCAGCTCTGGAAACACCATATATTTT	CSVVSSGNTIYF
once	TRBV27	TRBJ2-1	.	TGTGCCAGCAGTTGGTCCGGGGCCTCCTACAATGAGCAGTTCTTC	CASSWSGASYNEQFF
.	TRBV19	TRBJ2-3	.	TGTGCCAGTAGTATGTACTCCTACACAGATACGCAGTATTTT	CASSMYSYTDTQYF
.	TRBV28	TRBJ1-5	.	TGTGCCAGCAGACCGGGTGGGTATCAGCCCCAGCATTTT	CASRPGGYQPQHF
.	TRBV27	TRBJ1-1	.	TGTGCCAGCAGTTTAACGAGTAACACTGAAGCTTTCTTT	CASSLTSNTEAFF
.	TRBV19	TRBJ1-4	.	TGTGCCAGTAAGAGGGGTAATGAAAAACTGTTTTTT	CASKRGNEKLFF
.	TRBV5-5	TRBJ2-3	.	TGTGCCAGCAGCTTGGCCGGTGGGACAGATACGCAGTATTTT	CASSLAGGTDTQYF
.	TRBV19	TRBJ2-3	.	TGTGCCAGTAGTAGGCCGGGGCGGGTCACAGATACGCAGTATTTT	CASSRPGRVTDTQYF
.	TRBV11-3	TRBJ2-3	.	TGTGCCAGCAGCCTTAACCGGGACTCTGCCATGAATACGCAGTATTTT	CASSLNRDSAMNTQYF
.	TRBV5-5	TRBJ1-1	.	TGTGCCAGCAGCTTGGCAGGACAGTCCACACTTGAAGCTTTCTTT	CASSLAGQSTLEAFF
.	TRBV5-1	TRBJ1-1	.	TGCGCCAGCAGCCTACAACAGAACACTGAAGCTTTCTTT	CASSLQQNTEAFF
.	TRBV21-1	TRBJ2-7	.	TGTGCCAGCAGCAAAGCGGGGACAGCCTCATACGAGCAGTACTTC	CASSKAGTASYEQYF